This T cell receptor (beta chain) was sequenced for a study of blood T cell repertoires in COVID-19. It was during active infection that Seattle patients were enrolled and then longitudinally followed. Libraries were prepared by immunoSEQ multiplex PCR; TCRdb keeps only in-frame clonotypes and omits some of them. In the table there are some 180,000 clones, under 95% of which are singletons. The specimen was peripheral blood. The receptor's source is a man aged 18 to 29 with COVID-19, enrolled during active disease.

This CDR3 reads CASSSLTGVGEQYF. The CDR3 coding sequence is TGTGCCAGCAGTTCCCTTACGGGAGTAGGTGAGCAGTACTTC. This rearrangement joins TRBV27 to TRBJ2-7; D possibly corresponds to TRBD2 (6 bases). Deletions cut 4 bases from V and 7 bases from J, with 17 bases between. The CDR3 loop spans 14 amino acids. Germline values: CDR1 MNHEY, CDR2 SMNVEV (reference sequence).